Described below is a single TCR beta chain sequence and its context. These data belong to a study of cytomegalovirus exposure and HLA in healthy donors. Germline V CDR1 and CDR2: MNHEY, SMNVEV (reference sequence). The ends lost 7 bases at V and 4 bases at J; junction bases unmatched: 8. The CDR3 has 14 amino acids. Use of 60 Vbeta and 13 Jbeta primers characterized the PCR. Some clones are missing from TCRdb's copy, which holds only in-frame ones; the method was immunoSEQ multiplex PCR. The sample shows roughly 100,000 clones, about 80% of them seen only once. The TCR originated in a man aged 25 to 45 in good health and CMV-seropositive. V and J are TRBV27 and TRBJ1-1; 8 bases agree with TRBD1. The sample comprised PBMCs. The CDR3 loop reads CASKLRGPGTEAFF. DNA for the CDR3: TGTGCCAGCAAGCTCAGGGGGCCCGGCACTGAAGCTTTCTTT.